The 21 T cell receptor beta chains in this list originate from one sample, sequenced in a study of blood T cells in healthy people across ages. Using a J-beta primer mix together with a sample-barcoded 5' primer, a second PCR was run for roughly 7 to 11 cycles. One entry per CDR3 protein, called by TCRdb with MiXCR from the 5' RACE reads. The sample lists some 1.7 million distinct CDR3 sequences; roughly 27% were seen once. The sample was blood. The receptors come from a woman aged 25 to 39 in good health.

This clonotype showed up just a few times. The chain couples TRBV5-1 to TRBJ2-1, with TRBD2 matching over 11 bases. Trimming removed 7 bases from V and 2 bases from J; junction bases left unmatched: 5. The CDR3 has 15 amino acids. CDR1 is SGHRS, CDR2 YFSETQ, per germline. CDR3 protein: CASRYSGGAYNEQFF. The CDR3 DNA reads TGCGCCAGCCGCTATAGCGGGGGGGCCTACAATGAGCAGTTCTTC.

CDR3 coding DNA: TGTGCCATCAGAGGGACGGTTAATGAAAAACTGTTTTTT. Its protein product is CAIRGTVNEKLFF. The V and J genes are TRBV10-3 and TRBJ1-4; a weak D match, TRBD1 (5 bases). The CDR3 contains 13 residues. V lost 6 bases and J lost 4, with 9 bases in between. CDR1 ENHRY and CDR2 SYGVKD come from the germline V gene.

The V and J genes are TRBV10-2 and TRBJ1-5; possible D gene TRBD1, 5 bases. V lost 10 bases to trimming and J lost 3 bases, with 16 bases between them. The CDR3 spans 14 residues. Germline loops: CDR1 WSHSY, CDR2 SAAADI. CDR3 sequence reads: CATLGGRFNQPQHF. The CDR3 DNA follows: TGCGCCACCCTGGGGGGGAGGTTCAATCAGCCCCAGCATTTT.

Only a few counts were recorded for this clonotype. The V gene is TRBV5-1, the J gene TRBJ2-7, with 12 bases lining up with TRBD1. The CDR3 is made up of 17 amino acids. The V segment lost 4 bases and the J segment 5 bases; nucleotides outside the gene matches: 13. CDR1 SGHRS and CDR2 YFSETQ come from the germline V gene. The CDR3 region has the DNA TGCGCCAGCAGCAGGGGACCCGAGGGGACAGGGGGCAACGAGCAGTACTTC. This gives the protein CASSRGPEGTGGNEQYF.

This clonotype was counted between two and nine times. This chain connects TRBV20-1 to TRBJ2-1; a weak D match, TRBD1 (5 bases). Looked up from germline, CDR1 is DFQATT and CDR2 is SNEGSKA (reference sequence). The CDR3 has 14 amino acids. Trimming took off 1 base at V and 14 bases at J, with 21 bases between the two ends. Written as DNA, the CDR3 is TGCAGTGCTAGAGCCCGAAAGGGTGGGGCCTTGGAGTTCTTC. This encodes CSARARKGGALEFF.

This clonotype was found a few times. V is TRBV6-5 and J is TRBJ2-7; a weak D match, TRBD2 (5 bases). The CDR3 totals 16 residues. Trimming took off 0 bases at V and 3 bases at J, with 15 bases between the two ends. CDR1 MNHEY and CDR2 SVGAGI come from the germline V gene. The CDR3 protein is CASSYSGPRALYEQYF. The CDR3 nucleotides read TGTGCCAGCAGTTACTCAGGTCCGCGGGCCCTCTACGAGCAGTACTTC.

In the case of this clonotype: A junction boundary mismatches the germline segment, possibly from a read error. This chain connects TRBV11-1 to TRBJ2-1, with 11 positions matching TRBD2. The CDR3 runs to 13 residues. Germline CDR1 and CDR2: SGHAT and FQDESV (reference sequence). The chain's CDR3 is CANSLAGGLEQFF. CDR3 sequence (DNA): TGTGCCAACAGCTTAGCGGGGGGGCTTGAGCAGTTTTTC.

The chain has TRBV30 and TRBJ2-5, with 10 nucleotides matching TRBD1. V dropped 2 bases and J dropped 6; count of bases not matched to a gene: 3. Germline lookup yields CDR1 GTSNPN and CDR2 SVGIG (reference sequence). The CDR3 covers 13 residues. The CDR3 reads CAWSTDRGKTQYF. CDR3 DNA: TGTGCCTGGAGTACGGACAGGGGGAAGACCCAGTACTTC.

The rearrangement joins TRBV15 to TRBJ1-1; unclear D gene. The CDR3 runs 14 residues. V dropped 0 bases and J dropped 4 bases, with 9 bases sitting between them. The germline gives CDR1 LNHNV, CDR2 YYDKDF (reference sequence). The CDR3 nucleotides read TGTGCCACCAGCAGAGATATGGTCTCCACTGAAGCTTTCTTT. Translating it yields CATSRDMVSTEAFF.

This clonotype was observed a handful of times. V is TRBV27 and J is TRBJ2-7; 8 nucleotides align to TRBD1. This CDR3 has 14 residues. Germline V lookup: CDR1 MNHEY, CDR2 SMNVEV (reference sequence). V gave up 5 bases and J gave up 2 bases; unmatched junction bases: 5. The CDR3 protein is CASSRTGQAYEQYF. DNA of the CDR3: TGTGCCAGCAGTAGGACAGGGCAAGCCTACGAGCAGTACTTC.

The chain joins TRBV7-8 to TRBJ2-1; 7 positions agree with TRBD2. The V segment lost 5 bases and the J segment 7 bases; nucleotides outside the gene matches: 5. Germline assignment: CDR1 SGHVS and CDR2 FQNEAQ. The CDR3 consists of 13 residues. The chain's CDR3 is CASSSGILNEQFF. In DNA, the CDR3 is TGTGCCAGCAGCAGCGGGATTCTTAATGAGCAGTTCTTC.

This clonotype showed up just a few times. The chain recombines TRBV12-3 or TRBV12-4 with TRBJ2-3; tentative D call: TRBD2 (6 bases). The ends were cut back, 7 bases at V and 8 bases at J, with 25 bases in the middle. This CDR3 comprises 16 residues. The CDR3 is CASNPQGYLEGGTQYF. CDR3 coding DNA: TGTGCCAGCAATCCCCAAGGTTACTTGGAGGGCGGTACGCAGTATTTT.

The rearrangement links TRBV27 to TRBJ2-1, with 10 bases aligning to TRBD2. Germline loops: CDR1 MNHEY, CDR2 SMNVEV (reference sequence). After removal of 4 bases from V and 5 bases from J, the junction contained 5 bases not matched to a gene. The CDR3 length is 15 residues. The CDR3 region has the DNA TGTGCCAGCAGTTCAGCGGGAGGGGGGCACAATGAGCAGTTCTTC. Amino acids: CASSSAGGGHNEQFF.

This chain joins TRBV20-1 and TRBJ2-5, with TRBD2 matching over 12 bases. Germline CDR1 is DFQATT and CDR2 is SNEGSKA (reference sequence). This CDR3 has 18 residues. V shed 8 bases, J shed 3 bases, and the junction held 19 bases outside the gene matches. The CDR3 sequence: CSFTGLAGQKAAKETQYF. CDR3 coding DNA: TGCAGTTTCACCGGACTAGCGGGACAAAAAGCGGCGAAAGAGACCCAGTACTTC.

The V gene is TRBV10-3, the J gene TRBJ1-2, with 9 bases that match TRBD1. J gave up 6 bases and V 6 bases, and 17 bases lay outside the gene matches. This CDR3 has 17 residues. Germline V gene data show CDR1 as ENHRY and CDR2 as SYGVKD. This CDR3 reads CAISQSSGQGHGDGYTF. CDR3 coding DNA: TGTGCCATCAGCCAATCCTCGGGACAGGGTCACGGGGATGGCTACACCTTC.

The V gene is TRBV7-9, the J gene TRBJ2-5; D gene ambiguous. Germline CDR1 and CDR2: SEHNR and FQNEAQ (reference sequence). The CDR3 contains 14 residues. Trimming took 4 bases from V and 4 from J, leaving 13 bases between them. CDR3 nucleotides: TGTGCCAGCAGCTCCCTTGGGCCGGGAGAGACCCAGTACTTC. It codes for CASSSLGPGETQYF.

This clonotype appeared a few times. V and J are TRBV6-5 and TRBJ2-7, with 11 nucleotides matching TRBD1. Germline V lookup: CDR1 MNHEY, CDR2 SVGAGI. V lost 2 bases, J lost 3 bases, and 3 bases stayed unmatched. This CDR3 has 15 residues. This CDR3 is CASSYGDRGIYEQYF. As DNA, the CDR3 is TGTGCCAGCAGTTACGGGGACAGGGGGATCTACGAGCAGTACTTC.

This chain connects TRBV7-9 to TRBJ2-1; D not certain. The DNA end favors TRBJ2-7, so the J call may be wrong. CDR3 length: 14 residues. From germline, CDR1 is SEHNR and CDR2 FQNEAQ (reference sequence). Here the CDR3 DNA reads TGTGCCAGCAGCGCCACTTCACGGGTAAATGAGCAGTACTTC. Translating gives CASSATSRVNEQYF.

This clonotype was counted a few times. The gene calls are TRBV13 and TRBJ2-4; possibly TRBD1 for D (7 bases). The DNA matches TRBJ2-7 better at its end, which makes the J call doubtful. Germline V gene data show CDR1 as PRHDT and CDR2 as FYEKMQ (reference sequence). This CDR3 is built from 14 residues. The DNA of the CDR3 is TGTGCCAGCAGCCCCACCCGACAGGGAGGCGAGCAGTACTTC. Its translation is CASSPTRQGGEQYF.

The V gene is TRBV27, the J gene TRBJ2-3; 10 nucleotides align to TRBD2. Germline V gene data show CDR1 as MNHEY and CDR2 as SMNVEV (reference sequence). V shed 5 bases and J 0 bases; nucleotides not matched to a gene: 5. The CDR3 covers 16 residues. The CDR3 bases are TGTGCCAGCAGTGAGCGACTAGCGGGCAGCACAGATACGCAGTATTTT. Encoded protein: CASSERLAGSTDTQYF.

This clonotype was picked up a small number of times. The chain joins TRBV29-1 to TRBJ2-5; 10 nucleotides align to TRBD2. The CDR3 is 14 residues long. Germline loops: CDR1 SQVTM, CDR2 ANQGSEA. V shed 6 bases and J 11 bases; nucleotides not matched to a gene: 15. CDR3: CSVTGTSEGNEQYF. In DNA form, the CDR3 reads TGCAGCGTGACCGGGACTAGCGAGGGCAATGAGCAGTACTTC.